The source of this T cell receptor (beta chain) is a study of T cell responses to AZD1222 COVID-19 vaccine. At the level of the study: Combined were second doses at about 4 or about 12 weeks. Whole-study findings and limits: Donors were mostly white British, more females; clonal diversity possibly underestimated. Spike-specific TCRs gained breadth and depth after people received two AZD1222 doses.

This clone was seen a handful of times. No antigen is known for it. Looked up from germline, CDR1 is SGHNT and CDR2 is YYREEE (reference sequence). Trimming took 0 bases from V and 4 from J, leaving 16 bases between them. The CDR3 consists of 16 residues. The assay was immunoSEQ multiplex PCR, and TCRdb's table has in-frame clones only and misses some. Of about 120,000 clones in the sample, approximately 91% were seen once. The chain carries TRBV5-4 and TRBJ1-2; D gene uncertain. This clonotype was sampled from an adult in good health. The sequencing here drew on peripheral blood, taken on day 0 of AZD1222 vaccination. CDR3 sequence (DNA): TGTGCCAGCAGCTTGGAAGCGAAGACGCATGTCTATGGCTACACCTTC. Its protein is CASSLEAKTHVYGYTF.